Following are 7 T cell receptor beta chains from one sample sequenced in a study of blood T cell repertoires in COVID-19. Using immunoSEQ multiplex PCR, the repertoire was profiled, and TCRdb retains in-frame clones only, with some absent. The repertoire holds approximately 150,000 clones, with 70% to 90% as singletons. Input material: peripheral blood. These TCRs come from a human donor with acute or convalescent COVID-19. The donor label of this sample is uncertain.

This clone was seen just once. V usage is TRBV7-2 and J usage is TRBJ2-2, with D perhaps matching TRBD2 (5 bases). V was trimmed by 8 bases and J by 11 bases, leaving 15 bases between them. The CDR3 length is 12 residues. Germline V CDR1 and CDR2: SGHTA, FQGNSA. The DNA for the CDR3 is TGTGCCAGCGGGCTCCGGGGTCGAGAGCTGTTTTTT. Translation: CASGLRGRELFF.

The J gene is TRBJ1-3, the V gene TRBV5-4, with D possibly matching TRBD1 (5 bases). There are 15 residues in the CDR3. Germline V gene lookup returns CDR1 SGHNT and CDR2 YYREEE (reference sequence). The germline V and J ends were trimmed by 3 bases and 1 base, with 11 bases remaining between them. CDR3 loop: CASSSRVGSGNTIYF. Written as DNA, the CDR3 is TGTGCCAGCAGCTCCAGGGTAGGGTCTGGAAACACCATATATTTT.

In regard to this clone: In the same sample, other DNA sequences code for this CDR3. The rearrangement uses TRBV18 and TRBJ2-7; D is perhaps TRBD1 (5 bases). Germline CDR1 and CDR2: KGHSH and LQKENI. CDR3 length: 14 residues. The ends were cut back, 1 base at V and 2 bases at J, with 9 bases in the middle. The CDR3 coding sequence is TGTGCCAGCTCACCACGTCAGGGAACCTACGAGCAGTACGTC. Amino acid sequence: CASSPRQGTYEQYV.

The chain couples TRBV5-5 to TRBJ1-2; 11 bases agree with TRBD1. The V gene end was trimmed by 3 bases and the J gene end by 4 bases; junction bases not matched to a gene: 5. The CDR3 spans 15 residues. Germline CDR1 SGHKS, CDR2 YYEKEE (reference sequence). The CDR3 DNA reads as TGTGCCAGCAGCTCCGGACAGGGGGCGTTCTATGGCTACACCTTC. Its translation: CASSSGQGAFYGYTF.

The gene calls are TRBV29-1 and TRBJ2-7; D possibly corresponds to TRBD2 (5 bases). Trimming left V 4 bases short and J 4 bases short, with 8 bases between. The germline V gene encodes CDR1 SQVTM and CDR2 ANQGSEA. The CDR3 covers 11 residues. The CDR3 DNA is TGCAGCGTTGGGACGGGATACGAGCAGTACGTC. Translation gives CSVGTGYEQYV.

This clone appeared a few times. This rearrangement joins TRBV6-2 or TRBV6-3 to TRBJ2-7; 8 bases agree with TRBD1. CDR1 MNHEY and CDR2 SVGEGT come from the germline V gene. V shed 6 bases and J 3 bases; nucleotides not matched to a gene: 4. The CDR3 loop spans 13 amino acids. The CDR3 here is CASRPTGGYEQYF. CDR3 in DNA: TGTGCCAGCAGACCTACAGGGGGCTACGAGCAGTACTTC.

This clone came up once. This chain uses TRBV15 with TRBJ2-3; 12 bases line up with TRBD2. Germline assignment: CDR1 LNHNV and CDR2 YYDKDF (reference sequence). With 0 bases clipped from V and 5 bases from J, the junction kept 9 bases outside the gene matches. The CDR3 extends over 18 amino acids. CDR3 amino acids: CATSRDFTSGGPGDTQYF. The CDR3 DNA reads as TGTGCCACCAGCAGAGACTTTACTAGCGGGGGGCCTGGAGATACGCAGTATTTT.